This is a list of T cell receptor beta chains from one sample in a study of Graves' ophthalmopathy and Graves' hyperthyroidism. TCRdb itself ran the multiplex PCR reads through MiXCR, one entry per CDR3 protein. The sample yields hundreds of thousands of distinct CDR3 sequences, around 50% seen once. Material: peripheral blood. Source of these receptors: an adult man with Graves' ophthalmopathy. Each CDR3 is given with its conserved first and last residue. A D gene is named only where the DNA matches it firmly. Clone size, where shown, is once, few, many, or a class for clones that have expanded.

J,D,V,size,DNA,CDR3
TRBJ1-1,TRBD1,TRBV12-3/TRBV12-4,NA,TGTGCCAGCAGACCTGGGACAGGGGGCACTGAAGCTTTCTTT,CASRPGTGGTEAFF
TRBJ2-7,NA,TRBV20-1,few,TGCAGTGCTAACAGGGCCTACGAGCAGTACTTC,CSANRAYEQYF
TRBJ1-1,TRBD1,TRBV19,few,TGTGCCACCGTGGGACAGGGGTGGACTGAAGCTTTCTTT,CATVGQGWTEAFF
TRBJ2-5,TRBD1,TRBV12-3/TRBV12-4,NA,TGTGCCAGCAGCACAGGGGGTCGAGGGACCCAGTACTTC,CASSTGGRGTQYF
TRBJ1-1,NA,TRBV5-8,NA,TGTGCCAGCAGCTTGGGGGGACCCCTAAGGAACACTGAAGCTTTCTTT,CASSLGGPLRNTEAFF
TRBJ1-6,NA,TRBV5-5,NA,TGTGCCAGCAGCCCGCAAGCTAACCCCAATTCACCCCTCCACTTT,CASSPQANPNSPLHF
TRBJ1-3,NA,TRBV25-1,few,TGTGCCAGCAGCCATCGAACCGGGACGGGAGGAAACACCATATATTTT,CASSHRTGTGGNTIYF
TRBJ2-5,TRBD2,TRBV5-1,few,TGCGCCAGCAGCCCCGGACTAGCGGGGGCCAGGGAGACCCAGTACTTC,CASSPGLAGARETQYF
TRBJ2-5,TRBD1,TRBV12-3/TRBV12-4,few,TGTGCCAGCACCCATCGGACAGGACAAGAGACCCAGTACTTC,CASTHRTGQETQYF
TRBJ1-1,TRBD1,TRBV7-2,NA,TGTGCCAGCAGCTCGAGACCGGGACAGGTCGAAGCTTTCTTT,CASSSRPGQVEAFF